The 28 T cell receptor beta chains below all came from one sample that was sequenced in a study of PD-1 blockade in classical Hodgkin lymphoma. Time point reported: cycle 4 day 1 (C4D1), after 6 weeks of nivolumab. Exposure to brentuximab vedotin varied, and each patient had relapsed following autologous stem cell transplantation. Investigators isolated CD4+ T cells from thawed PBMCs through magnetic negative selection. The data were produced by immunoSEQ multiplex PCR, yet TCRdb's version contains in-frame clones alone and is incomplete. The sample yields about 13,000 clones, about 80% seen once. The sequencing used CD4+ T cells from blood, collected before the fourth cycle of nivolumab. These receptors came from a human donor with classical Hodgkin lymphoma.

The chain links TRBV4-1 to TRBJ2-7; 8 bases agree with TRBD1. The CDR3 covers 17 residues. Looked up from germline, CDR1 is MGHRA and CDR2 is YSYEKL. V lost 0 bases, J lost 0 bases, and 7 bases stayed unmatched. The CDR3 here is CASSQDLGTGYSYEQYF. CDR3 nucleotide sequence: TGCGCCAGCAGCCAAGATCTCGGGACAGGTTACTCCTACGAGCAGTACTTC.

The chain recombines TRBV6-6 with TRBJ1-2; D ambiguous. The CDR3 is 15 amino acids. Germline CDR1 is MNHNY and CDR2 is SVGAGI (reference sequence). Between the trimmed V and J ends, which lost 2 bases and 1 base, there was a span of 11 bases. The CDR3 DNA reads TGTGCCAGCAGTTACCCCGCAGATTATAACTATGGCTACACCTTC. Protein sequence: CASSYPADYNYGYTF.

The V gene is TRBV25-1, the J gene TRBJ2-1, with D tentatively TRBD2 (6 bases). The germline V gene encodes CDR1 MGHDK and CDR2 SYGVNS. This CDR3 is 16 amino acids long. V gave up 3 bases and J gave up 0 bases, with 12 bases separating them. The CDR3 sequence is CASSDTSGGSYNEQFF. The CDR3 nucleotides are TGTGCCAGCAGTGACACCTCCGGGGGCTCCTACAATGAGCAGTTCTTC.

This chain joins TRBV5-6 and TRBJ2-5; D perhaps matches TRBD1 (5 bases). Germline V gene lookup returns CDR1 SGHDT and CDR2 YYEEEE. CDR3 length: 13 amino acids. Between the trimmed V and J ends, which lost 2 bases and 5 bases, there was a span of 10 bases. CDR3 DNA: TGTGCCAGCAGCTTTAAAAGGGGCGAGACCCAGTACTTC. It translates to CASSFKRGETQYF.

The chain joins TRBV9 to TRBJ2-1; tentatively, D is TRBD2 (5 bases). CDR3 length equals 15 residues. CDR1 is SGDLS and CDR2 is YYNGEE in the germline V gene. The V end lost 4 bases, the J end lost 3 bases, and 14 bases lay between the germline ends. CDR3 sequence reads: CASSTTSRGYNEQFF. CDR3 DNA sequence: TGTGCCAGCAGCACAACTAGTCGGGGCTACAATGAGCAGTTCTTC.

The chain combines TRBV7-8 with TRBJ1-1; D uncertain. V gave up 2 bases and J gave up 0 bases, with 10 bases separating them. The CDR3 extends over 15 amino acids. CDR1 and CDR2 from the germline V gene are SGHVS and FQNEAQ. The CDR3 DNA is TGTGCCAGCAGCTTATCGGCCACCTTGAACACTGAAGCTTTCTTT. Translating gives CASSLSATLNTEAFF.

This clone was counted a single time. This chain joins TRBV18 and TRBJ1-2; D not certain. Germline V gene sequence: CDR1 KGHSH, CDR2 LQKENI. The CDR3 has 14 residues. Trimming removed 5 bases from V and 0 bases from J, with 10 bases in between. As DNA, the CDR3 is TGTGCCAGCTCAGGCGGGCAGACTAACTATGGCTACACCTTC. This gives the protein CASSGGQTNYGYTF.

V is TRBV9 and J is TRBJ1-3, with D tentatively TRBD1 (6 bases). This CDR3 is built from 16 residues. The germline V gene has CDR1 SGDLS and CDR2 YYNGEE. Between the trimmed V and J ends, which lost 4 bases and 0 bases, there was a span of 14 bases. CDR3 region: CASSLGQHFSGNTIYF. CDR3 in DNA: TGTGCCAGCAGCTTAGGACAGCATTTCTCTGGAAACACCATATATTTT.

The chain has TRBV29-1 and TRBJ2-1; perhaps TRBD2 as D (5 bases). Trimming left V 5 bases short and J 1 base short, with 18 bases between. The germline CDR1 and CDR2 sequences are SQVTM and ANQGSEA. There are 16 residues in the CDR3. In DNA form, the CDR3 reads TGCAGCGTTCGTGGGAGAGGACGGATATCCTACAATGAGCAGTTCTTC. It yields the protein CSVRGRGRISYNEQFF.

This chain connects TRBV29-1 to TRBJ1-2; D is undetermined. The CDR3 is 10 amino acids. Per the germline V gene, CDR1 is SQVTM and CDR2 is ANQGSEA. Trimming removed 3 bases at V and 3 bases at J, with 2 bases between. The CDR3 coding sequence is TGCAGCGTTGAGGACTATGGCTACACCTTC. Translation gives CSVEDYGYTF.

The chain combines TRBV7-2 with TRBJ1-2; D unclear. The CDR3 spans 15 residues. Germline assignment: CDR1 SGHTA and CDR2 FQGNSA. V shed 5 bases and J shed 14 bases, with 27 bases lying between them. Here the CDR3 reads CASSLSVGRPNRWTF. CDR3 nucleotide sequence: TGTGCCAGCAGCCTCTCAGTCGGCCGACCGAACAGATGGACCTTC.

The chain has TRBV9 and TRBJ1-3; D perhaps matches TRBD1 (6 bases). V gave up 6 bases and J gave up 0 bases, with 13 bases separating them. In germline, CDR1 is SGDLS, CDR2 YYNGEE. The CDR3 extends over 15 amino acids. The CDR3 is CASNLQGLSGNTIYF. CDR3 sequence (DNA): TGTGCCAGCAACTTACAGGGCCTCTCTGGAAACACCATATATTTT.

This clone has only one observation. This chain's CDR3 is CASSILGGGFSYGYTF. CDR3 nucleotides: TGTGCCAGTAGTATTTTGGGAGGGGGCTTTTCCTATGGCTACACCTTC. The V call is TRBV19, the J call TRBJ1-2; 7 positions match TRBD1. V gave up 3 bases and J gave up 4 bases; unmatched junction bases: 11. Germline CDR1 is LNHDA and CDR2 is SQIVND (reference sequence). The CDR3 spans 16 residues. Variable domain in full (rest from reference TRBV19 and TRBJ1-2): DGGITQSPKYLFRKEGQNVTLSCEQNLNHDAMYWYRQDPGQGLRLIYYSQIVNDFQKGDIAEGYSVSREKKESFPLTVTSAQKNPTAFYLCASSILGGGFSYGYTFGSGTRLTVV.

This sequence joins TRBV5-1 and TRBJ1-4; 7 bases agree with TRBD1. The CDR3 spans 15 residues. In germline, CDR1 is SGHRS, CDR2 YFSETQ. Trimming took 3 bases from V and 5 from J; bases not matched to a gene: 7. CDR3 sequence (DNA): TGCGCCAGCAGCTGGTTCCCGGGACAGAATGAAAAACTGTTTTTT. Protein sequence: CASSWFPGQNEKLFF.

V is TRBV19 and J is TRBJ2-6, with TRBD1 as a possible D gene (5 bases). Trimming left V 6 bases short and J 2 bases short, with 5 bases between. CDR3 size: 13 residues. The germline CDR1 and CDR2 sequences are LNHDA and SQIVND (reference sequence). CDR3 sequence: CASRQAGANVLTF. CDR3 bases: TGTGCCAGTAGACAGGCTGGGGCCAACGTCCTGACTTTC.

The gene calls are TRBV7-6 and TRBJ2-1; 8 nucleotides line up with TRBD2. V dropped 3 bases and J dropped 2; count of bases not matched to a gene: 3. CDR3 length equals 15 residues. Germline CDR1 reads SGHVS; CDR2 reads FNYEAQ. The CDR3 sequence: CASSFSGEPYNEQFF. The DNA of the CDR3 is TGTGCCAGCAGCTTTAGCGGGGAACCCTACAATGAGCAGTTCTTC.

This clone was detected once. One junction end does not reproduce the germline sequence, and a read error may be involved. The chain is built from TRBV7-9 and TRBJ2-6; 7 positions agree with TRBD1. The CDR3 runs to 18 residues. CDR1 and CDR2 (germline): SEHNR, FQNEAQ (reference sequence). CDR3 in amino acids: CASSRGGISRHGTNVLTF. The CDR3 nucleotides are TGTGCCAGCAGCCGAGGGGGCATTTCACGTCATGGGACCAACGTCCTGACTTTC. Full variable domain (missing parts from reference TRBV7-9 and TRBJ2-6): DTGVSQNPRHKITKRGQNVTFRCDPISEHNRLYWYRQTLGQGPEFLTYFQNEAQLEKSRLLSDRFSAERPKGSFSTLEIQRTEQGDSAMYLCASSRGGISRHGTNVLTFGAGSRLTVL.

The chain employs TRBV14 and TRBJ2-6; weak D call: TRBD1 (5 bases). V lost 6 bases and J 4 bases, leaving 13 bases between the germline ends. Germline CDR1 and CDR2: SGHDN and FVKESK. The CDR3 consists of 15 residues. CDR3 nucleotide sequence: TGTGCCAGCAGTCGCAGGGTGCTGGGGGCCAACGTCCTGACTTTC. Translating it yields CASSRRVLGANVLTF. Filled out from reference TRBV14 and TRBJ2-6, the complete variable domain reads EAGVTQFPSHSVIEKGQTVTLRCDPISGHDNLYWYRRVMGKEIKFLLHFVKESKQDESGMPNNRFLAERTGGTYSTLKVQPAELEDSGVYFCASSRRVLGANVLTFGAGSRLTVL.

J is TRBJ1-5 and V is TRBV19; D might be TRBD1 (5 bases). This CDR3 region has 15 residues. Germline V lookup: CDR1 LNHDA, CDR2 SQIVND (reference sequence). V was cut by 3 bases and J by 4 bases, with 13 bases left in between. In DNA form, the CDR3 reads TGTGCCAGTAGTATCTCCGCGGGGCAGAATCAGCCCCAGCATTTT. It yields the protein CASSISAGQNQPQHF. Looking up the rest from reference TRBV19 and TRBJ1-5 gives the full variable domain: DGGITQSPKYLFRKEGQNVTLSCEQNLNHDAMYWYRQDPGQGLRLIYYSQIVNDFQKGDIAEGYSVSREKKESFPLTVTSAQKNPTAFYLCASSISAGQNQPQHFGDGTRLSIL.

The chain has TRBV27 and TRBJ1-5; no reliable D call. Trimming shortened V by 5 bases and J by 4 bases, and 12 bases separated the two germline ends. Germline lookup yields CDR1 MNHEY and CDR2 SMNVEV (reference sequence). The CDR3 has 14 residues. CDR3 amino acids: CASSPEGRNQPQHF. CDR3 DNA: TGTGCCAGCAGTCCGGAGGGCCGAAATCAGCCCCAGCATTTT.

This chain connects TRBV7-2 to TRBJ1-6; unclear D gene. V lost 3 bases to trimming and J lost 10 bases, with 4 bases between them. Germline V gene data show CDR1 as SGHTA and CDR2 as FQGNSA. The CDR3 runs to 11 residues. CDR3 DNA sequence: TGTGCCAGCAGCTTGGGGTCACCCCTCCACTTT. Amino acids: CASSLGSPLHF.

The J gene is TRBJ2-1, the V gene TRBV19, with D unresolved. The CDR3 runs to 13 residues. CDR1 and CDR2 from the germline V gene are LNHDA and SQIVND (reference sequence). The V end lost 2 bases, the J end lost 6 bases, and 8 bases lay between the germline ends. CDR3 protein: CASSIRARNEQFF. The CDR3 DNA sequence: TGTGCCAGTAGTATAAGGGCCCGCAATGAGCAGTTCTTC.

The rearrangement joins TRBV5-1 to TRBJ2-5; D may match TRBD1 or TRBD2 (5 bases each). Germline lookup yields CDR1 SGHRS and CDR2 YFSETQ. V lost 4 bases, J lost 3 bases, and 10 bases lay in between. This CDR3 comprises 13 residues. The DNA for the CDR3 is TGCGCCAGCAGCGGGGGACCAGAAGAGACCCAGTACTTC. This sequence encodes CASSGGPEETQYF.

This clone was counted a few times. V is TRBV2 and J is TRBJ1-1, with D perhaps TRBD1 (5 bases). This CDR3 is 14 amino acids long. Germline CDR1 and CDR2: SNHLY and FYNNEI. Trimming shortened V by 5 bases and J by 3 bases, and 13 bases separated the two germline ends. CDR3 sequence: CASSFWGVDTEAFF. As DNA, the CDR3 is TGTGCCAGCAGTTTTTGGGGGGTGGACACTGAAGCTTTCTTT.

The CDR3 DNA follows: TGCGCCAGCAGCCAAGTTCGGGGGCAGGGAACTAATGAAAAACTGTTTTTT. This translates into CASSQVRGQGTNEKLFF. The gene calls are TRBV4-3 and TRBJ1-4, with D possibly TRBD1 on 6 matching bases. CDR1 and CDR2 from the germline V gene are LGHNA and YSLEER. This CDR3 is 17 amino acids long. V dropped 1 base and J dropped 1 base, with 13 bases sitting between them.

V and J are TRBV5-4 and TRBJ2-5, with 8 bases fitting TRBD2. The CDR3 runs to 17 residues. V lost 3 bases and J lost 4; bases outside the gene matches: 14. The V gene's germline CDR1 is SGHNT and CDR2 YYREEE (reference sequence). The CDR3 is CASSWSGREGSGETQYF. In DNA, the CDR3 is TGTGCCAGCAGCTGGAGCGGCCGGGAGGGCTCCGGAGAGACCCAGTACTTC.

The rearrangement uses TRBV28 and TRBJ2-2; a weak D match, TRBD2 (6 bases). The CDR3 extends over 17 amino acids. Germline CDR1 MDHEN, CDR2 SYDVKM. V gave up 4 bases and J gave up 4 bases, with 19 bases separating them. The CDR3: CASSSLRESVITGELFF. CDR3 nucleotides: TGTGCCAGCAGTTCCCTCCGGGAGTCCGTAATCACCGGGGAGCTGTTTTTT.

V gene TRBV5-1 combines with J gene TRBJ1-1; D remains unclear. The CDR3 totals 14 residues. V was cut by 3 bases and J by 4 bases, with 13 bases left in between. CDR1 is SGHRS and CDR2 is YFSETQ in the germline V gene. The CDR3, as DNA: TGCGCCAGCAGCTCAAACGGGGAACTCACTGAAGCTTTCTTT. Amino acid sequence: CASSSNGELTEAFF.